This T cell receptor (beta chain) was retrieved from a study of blood T cell repertoires in COVID-19. About the research overall: Samples of COVID-19 (acute and convalescent) were obtained from the United States, Italy and Spain. Nucleic acid was either cDNA or gDNA, and it came from T cells, B-cell-depleted T cells, or PBMCs.

Original methodology: Reference gene primers were amplified, and this amplification served to estimate nucleated cell counts. Data came from immunoSEQ multiplex PCR; TCRdb stores just in-frame clones and leaves some out. V, J and clone size reflect that table, while D and trimming were determined from the DNA. The top ten hold about 7% of the sample, which has about 190,000 clones, roughly nine tenths seen once. CDR3 length: 14 residues. Between the trimmed V and J ends, which lost 4 bases and 0 bases, there was a span of 4 bases. Per germline, CDR1 MNHEY and CDR2 SMNVEV (reference sequence). Sequencing was carried out using peripheral blood. The receptor comes from a man aged 40-50 years with acute or convalescent COVID-19. The V call is TRBV27, the J call TRBJ1-6; D is undetermined. The CDR3 nucleotides are TGTGCCAGCAGTTATAGCTCCTATAATTCACCCCTCCACTTT. Translated: CASSYSSYNSPLHF.